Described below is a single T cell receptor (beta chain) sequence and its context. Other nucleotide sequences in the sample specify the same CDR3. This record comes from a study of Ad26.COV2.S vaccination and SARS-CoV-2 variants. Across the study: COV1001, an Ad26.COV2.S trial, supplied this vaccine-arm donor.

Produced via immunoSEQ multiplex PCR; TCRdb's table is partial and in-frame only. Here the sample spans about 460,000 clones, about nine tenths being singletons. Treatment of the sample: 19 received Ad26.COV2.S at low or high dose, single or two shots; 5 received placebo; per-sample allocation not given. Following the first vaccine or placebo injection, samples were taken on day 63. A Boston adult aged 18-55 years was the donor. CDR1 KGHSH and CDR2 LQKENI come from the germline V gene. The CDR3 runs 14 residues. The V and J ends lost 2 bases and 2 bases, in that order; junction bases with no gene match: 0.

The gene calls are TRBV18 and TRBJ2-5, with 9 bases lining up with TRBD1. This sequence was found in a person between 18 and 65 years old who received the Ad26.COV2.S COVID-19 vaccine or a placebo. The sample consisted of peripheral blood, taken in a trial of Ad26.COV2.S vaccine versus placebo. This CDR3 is CASSPGQGQETQYF. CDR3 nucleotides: TGTGCCAGCTCACCAGGACAGGGGCAAGAGACCCAGTACTTC.